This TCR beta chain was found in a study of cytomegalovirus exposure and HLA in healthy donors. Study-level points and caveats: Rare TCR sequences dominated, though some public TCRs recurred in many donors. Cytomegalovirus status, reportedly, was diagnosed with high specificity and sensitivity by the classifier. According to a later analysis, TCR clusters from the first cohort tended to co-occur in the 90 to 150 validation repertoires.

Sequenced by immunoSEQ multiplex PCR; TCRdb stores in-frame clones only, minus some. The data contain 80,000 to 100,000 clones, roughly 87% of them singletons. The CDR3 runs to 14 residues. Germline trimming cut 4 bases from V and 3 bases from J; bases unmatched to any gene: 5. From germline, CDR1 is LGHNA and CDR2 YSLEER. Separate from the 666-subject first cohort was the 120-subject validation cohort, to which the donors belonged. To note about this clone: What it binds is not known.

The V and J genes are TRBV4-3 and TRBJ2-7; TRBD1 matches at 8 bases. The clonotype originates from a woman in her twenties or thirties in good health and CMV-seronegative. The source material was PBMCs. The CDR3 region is CASSLGTGFYEQYF. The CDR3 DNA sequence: TGCGCCAGCAGCCTCGGGACAGGCTTCTACGAGCAGTACTTC.